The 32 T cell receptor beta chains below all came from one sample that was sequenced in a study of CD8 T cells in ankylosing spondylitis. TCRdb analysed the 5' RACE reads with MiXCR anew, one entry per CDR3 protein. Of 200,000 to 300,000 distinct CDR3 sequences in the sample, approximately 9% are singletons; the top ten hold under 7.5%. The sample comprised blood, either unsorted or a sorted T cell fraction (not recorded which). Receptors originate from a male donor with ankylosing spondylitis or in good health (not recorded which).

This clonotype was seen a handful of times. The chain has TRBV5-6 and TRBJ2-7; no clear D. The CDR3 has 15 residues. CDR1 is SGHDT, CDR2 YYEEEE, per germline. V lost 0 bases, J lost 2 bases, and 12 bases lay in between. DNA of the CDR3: TGTGCCAGCAGCTTGGGGGGTTCCGGACCCTACGAGCAGTACTTC. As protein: CASSLGGSGPYEQYF.

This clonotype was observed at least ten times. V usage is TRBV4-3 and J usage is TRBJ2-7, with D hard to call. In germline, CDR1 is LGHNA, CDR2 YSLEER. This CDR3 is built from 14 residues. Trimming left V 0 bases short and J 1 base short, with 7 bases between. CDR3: CASSQDKGSYEQYF. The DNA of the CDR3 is TGCGCCAGCAGCCAAGATAAGGGTTCCTACGAGCAGTACTTC.

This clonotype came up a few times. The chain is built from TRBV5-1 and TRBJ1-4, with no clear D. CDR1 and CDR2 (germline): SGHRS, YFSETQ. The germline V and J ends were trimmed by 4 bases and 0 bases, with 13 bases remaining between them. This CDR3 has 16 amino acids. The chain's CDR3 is CASSPRHPATNEKLFF. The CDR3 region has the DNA TGCGCCAGCAGCCCTAGACATCCTGCAACTAATGAAAAACTGTTTTTT.

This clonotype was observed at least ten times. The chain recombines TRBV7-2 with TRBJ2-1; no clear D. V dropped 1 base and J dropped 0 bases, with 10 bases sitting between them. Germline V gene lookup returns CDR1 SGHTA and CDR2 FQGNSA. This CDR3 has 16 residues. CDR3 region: CASSLVPVSSYNEQFF. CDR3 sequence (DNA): TGTGCCAGCAGCTTAGTTCCAGTCAGCTCCTACAATGAGCAGTTCTTC.

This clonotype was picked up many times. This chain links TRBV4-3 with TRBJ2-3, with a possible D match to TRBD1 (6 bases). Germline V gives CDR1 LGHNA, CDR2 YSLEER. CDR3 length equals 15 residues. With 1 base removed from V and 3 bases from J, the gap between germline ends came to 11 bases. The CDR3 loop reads CASSQGAGTTDTQYF. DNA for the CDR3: TGCGCCAGCAGCCAAGGGGCAGGGACAACAGATACGCAGTATTTT.

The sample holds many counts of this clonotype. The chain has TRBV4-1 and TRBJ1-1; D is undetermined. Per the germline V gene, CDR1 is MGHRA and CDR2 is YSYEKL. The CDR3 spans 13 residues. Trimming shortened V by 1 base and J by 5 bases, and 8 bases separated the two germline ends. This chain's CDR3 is CASSQGAGTEAFF. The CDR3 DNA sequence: TGCGCCAGCAGCCAAGGCGCGGGTACTGAAGCTTTCTTT.

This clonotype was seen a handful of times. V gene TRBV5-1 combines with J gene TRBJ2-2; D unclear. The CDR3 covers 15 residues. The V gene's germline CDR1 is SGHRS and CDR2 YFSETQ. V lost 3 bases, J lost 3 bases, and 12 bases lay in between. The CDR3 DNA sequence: TGCGCCAGCAGCTCCTGGCAGTCGGACACCGGGGAGCTGTTTTTT. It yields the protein CASSSWQSDTGELFF.

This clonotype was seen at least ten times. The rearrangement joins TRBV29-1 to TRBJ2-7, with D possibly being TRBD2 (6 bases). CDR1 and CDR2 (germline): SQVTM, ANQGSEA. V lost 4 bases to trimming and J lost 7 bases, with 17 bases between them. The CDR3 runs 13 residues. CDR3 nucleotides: TGCAGCGTTGTGGTTAATAGCGGTAATGAGCAGTACTTC. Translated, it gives CSVVVNSGNEQYF.

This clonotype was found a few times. Written as DNA, the CDR3 is TGCGCCAGCAGTAGGGGGGACTCAACTAATGAAAAACTGTTTTTT. Protein: CASSRGDSTNEKLFF. The chain carries TRBV5-1 and TRBJ1-4; D possibly corresponds to TRBD1 (6 bases). This CDR3 is 15 amino acids long. Germline V gene data show CDR1 as SGHRS and CDR2 as YFSETQ. Trimming took 5 bases from V and 0 from J, leaving 11 bases between them.

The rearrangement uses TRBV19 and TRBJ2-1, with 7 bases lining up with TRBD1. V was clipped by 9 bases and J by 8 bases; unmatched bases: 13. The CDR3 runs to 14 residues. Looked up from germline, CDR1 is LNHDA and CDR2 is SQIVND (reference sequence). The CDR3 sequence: CASRRQGLTDEQFF. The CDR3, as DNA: TGTGCCAGCAGGAGACAGGGCCTGACAGATGAGCAGTTCTTC.

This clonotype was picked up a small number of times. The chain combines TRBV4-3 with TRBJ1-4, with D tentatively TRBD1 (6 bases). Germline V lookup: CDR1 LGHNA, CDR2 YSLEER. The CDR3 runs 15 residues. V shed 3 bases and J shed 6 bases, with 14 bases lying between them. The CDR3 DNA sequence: TGCGCCAGCAGCCACCTAGGGGGGCCTGATGAAAAACTGTTTTTT. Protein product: CASSHLGGPDEKLFF.

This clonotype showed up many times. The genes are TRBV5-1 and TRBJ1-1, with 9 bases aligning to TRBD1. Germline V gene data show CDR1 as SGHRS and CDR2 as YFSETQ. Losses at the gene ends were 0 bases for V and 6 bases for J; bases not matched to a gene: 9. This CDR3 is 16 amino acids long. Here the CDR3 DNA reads TGCGCCAGCAGCTTGGCGGGGACAGGGACGAGCTCTGAAGCTTTCTTT. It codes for CASSLAGTGTSSEAFF.

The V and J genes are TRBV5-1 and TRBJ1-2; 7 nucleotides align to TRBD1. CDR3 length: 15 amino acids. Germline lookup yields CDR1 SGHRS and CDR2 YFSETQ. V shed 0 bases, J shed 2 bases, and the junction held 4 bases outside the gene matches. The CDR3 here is CASSLDRGPNYGYTF. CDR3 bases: TGCGCCAGCAGCTTGGACAGGGGTCCGAACTATGGCTACACCTTC.

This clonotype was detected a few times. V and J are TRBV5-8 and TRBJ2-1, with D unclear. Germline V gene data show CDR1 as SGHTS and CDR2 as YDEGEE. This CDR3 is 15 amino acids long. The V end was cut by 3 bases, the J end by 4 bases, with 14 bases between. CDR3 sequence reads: CASSSTEGVYNEQFF. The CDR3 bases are TGTGCCAGCAGCTCTACAGAAGGCGTTTACAATGAGCAGTTCTTC.

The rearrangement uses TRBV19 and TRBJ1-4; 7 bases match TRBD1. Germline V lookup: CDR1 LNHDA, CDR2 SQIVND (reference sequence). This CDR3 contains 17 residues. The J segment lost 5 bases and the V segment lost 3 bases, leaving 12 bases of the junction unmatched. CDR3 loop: CASSMHIPGQRNEKLFF. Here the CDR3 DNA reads TGTGCCAGTAGTATGCATATCCCGGGACAGAGAAATGAAAAACTGTTTTTT.

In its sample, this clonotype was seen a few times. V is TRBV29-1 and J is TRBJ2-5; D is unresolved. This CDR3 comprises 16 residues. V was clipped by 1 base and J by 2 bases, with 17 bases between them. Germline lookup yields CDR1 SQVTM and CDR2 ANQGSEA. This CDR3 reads CSVEGGLGPQQETQYF. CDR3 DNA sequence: TGCAGCGTTGAAGGGGGTCTAGGCCCCCAGCAAGAGACCCAGTACTTC.

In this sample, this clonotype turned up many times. CDR3 amino acids: CSARANGGYNEQFF. The CDR3 DNA follows: TGCAGTGCTAGAGCAAATGGAGGGTACAATGAGCAGTTCTTC. J is TRBJ2-1 and V is TRBV20-1, with D possibly being TRBD2 (6 bases). CDR1 and CDR2 from the germline V gene are DFQATT and SNEGSKA (reference sequence). This CDR3 is built from 14 residues. Deletions cut 1 base from V and 4 bases from J, with 11 bases between.

The CDR3 nucleotides are TGCAGTGCAGCCGGGACTAGCGGGACAAAAAGCTCCTACGAGCAGTACTTC. Protein product: CSAAGTSGTKSSYEQYF. The chain recombines TRBV20-1 with TRBJ2-7; TRBD2 aligns across 13 bases. CDR1 is DFQATT, CDR2 SNEGSKA, per germline (reference sequence). V lost 6 bases to trimming and J lost 0 bases; unmatched junction nucleotides: 11. The CDR3 is made up of 17 amino acids.

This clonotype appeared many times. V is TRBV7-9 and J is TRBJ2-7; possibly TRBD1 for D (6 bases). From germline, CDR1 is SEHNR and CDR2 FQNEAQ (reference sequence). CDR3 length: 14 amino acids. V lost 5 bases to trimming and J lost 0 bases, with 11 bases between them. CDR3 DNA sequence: TGTGCCAGCAGCCGGGACACGAGCTCCTACGAGCAGTACTTC. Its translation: CASSRDTSSYEQYF.

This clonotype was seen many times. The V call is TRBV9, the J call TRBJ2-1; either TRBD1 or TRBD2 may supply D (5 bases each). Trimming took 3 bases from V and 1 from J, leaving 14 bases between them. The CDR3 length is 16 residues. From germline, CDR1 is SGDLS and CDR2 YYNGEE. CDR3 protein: CASSASGTPSYNEQFF. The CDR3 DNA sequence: TGTGCCAGCAGCGCCTCCGGGACCCCTTCCTACAATGAGCAGTTCTTC. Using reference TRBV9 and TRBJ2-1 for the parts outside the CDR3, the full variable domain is DSGVTQTPKHLITATGQRVTLRCSPRSGDLSVYWYQQSLDQGLQFLIQYYNGEERAKGNILERFSAQQFPDLHSELNLSSLELGDSALYFCASSASGTPSYNEQFFGPGTRLTVL.

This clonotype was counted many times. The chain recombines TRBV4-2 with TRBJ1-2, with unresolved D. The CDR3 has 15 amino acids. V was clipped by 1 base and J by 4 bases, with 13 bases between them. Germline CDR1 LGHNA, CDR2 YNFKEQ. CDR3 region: CASSQALEEPYGYTF. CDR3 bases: TGTGCCAGCAGCCAAGCCTTGGAGGAACCCTATGGCTACACCTTC.

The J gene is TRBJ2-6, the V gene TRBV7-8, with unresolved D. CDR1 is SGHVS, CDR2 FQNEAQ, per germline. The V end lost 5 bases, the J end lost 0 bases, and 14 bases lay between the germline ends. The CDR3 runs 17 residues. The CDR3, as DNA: TGTGCCAGCAGCCCACCCCTTCGGCCCTCTGGGGCCAACGTCCTGACTTTC. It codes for CASSPPLRPSGANVLTF.

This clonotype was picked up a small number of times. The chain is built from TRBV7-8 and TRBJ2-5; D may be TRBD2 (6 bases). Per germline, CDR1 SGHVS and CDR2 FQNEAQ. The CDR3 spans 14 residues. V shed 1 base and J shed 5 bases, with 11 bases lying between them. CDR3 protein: CASSLVAGRETQYF. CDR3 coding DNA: TGTGCCAGCAGCTTAGTGGCGGGGCGGGAGACCCAGTACTTC.

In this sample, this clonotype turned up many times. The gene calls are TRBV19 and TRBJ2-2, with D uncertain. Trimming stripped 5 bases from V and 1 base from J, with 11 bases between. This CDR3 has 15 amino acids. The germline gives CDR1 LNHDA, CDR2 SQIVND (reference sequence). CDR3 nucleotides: TGTGCCAGTAGTGTAACCCAAGGGAACACCGGGGAGCTGTTTTTT. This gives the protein CASSVTQGNTGELFF.

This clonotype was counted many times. CDR3 nucleotide sequence: TGCAGCGTTGACAGGGGGCAAACAGATACGCAGTATTTT. Residues: CSVDRGQTDTQYF. This chain joins TRBV29-1 and TRBJ2-3; 8 bases agree with TRBD1. This CDR3 has 13 residues. The trim removed 3 bases at V and 3 bases at J, leaving 2 bases unmatched. Per germline, CDR1 SQVTM and CDR2 ANQGSEA.

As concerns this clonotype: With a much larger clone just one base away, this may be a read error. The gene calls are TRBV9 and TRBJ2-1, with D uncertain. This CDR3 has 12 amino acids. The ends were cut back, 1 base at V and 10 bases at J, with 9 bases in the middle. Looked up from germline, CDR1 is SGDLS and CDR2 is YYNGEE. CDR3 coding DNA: TGTGCCAGCAGCGTATATAACGAAGAGCAGTTCTTC. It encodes CASSVYNEEQFF. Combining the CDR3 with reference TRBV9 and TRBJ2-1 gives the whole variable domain DSGVTQTPKHLITATGQRVTLRCSPRSGDLSVYWYQQSLDQGLQFLIQYYNGEERAKGNILERFSAQQFPDLHSELNLSSLELGDSALYFCASSVYNEEQFFGPGTRLTVL.

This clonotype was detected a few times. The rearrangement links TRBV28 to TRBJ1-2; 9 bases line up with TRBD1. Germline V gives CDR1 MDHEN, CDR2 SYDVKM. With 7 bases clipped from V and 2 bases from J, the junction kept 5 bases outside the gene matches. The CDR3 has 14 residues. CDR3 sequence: CASTPGQGNYGYTF. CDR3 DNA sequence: TGTGCCAGCACCCCGGGACAGGGAAACTATGGCTACACCTTC.

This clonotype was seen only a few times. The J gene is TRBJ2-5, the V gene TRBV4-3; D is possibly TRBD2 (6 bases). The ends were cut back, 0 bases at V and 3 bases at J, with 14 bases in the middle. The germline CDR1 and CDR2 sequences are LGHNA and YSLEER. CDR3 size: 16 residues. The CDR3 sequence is CASSQETGAPKETQYF. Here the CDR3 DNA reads TGCGCCAGCAGCCAAGAAACGGGAGCGCCGAAAGAGACCCAGTACTTC.

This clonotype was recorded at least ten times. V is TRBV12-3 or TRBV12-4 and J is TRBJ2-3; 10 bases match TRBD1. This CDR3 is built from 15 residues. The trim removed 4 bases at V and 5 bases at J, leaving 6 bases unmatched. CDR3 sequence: CASSWGTGAVDTQYF. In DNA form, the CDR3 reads TGTGCCAGCAGTTGGGGGACAGGGGCAGTAGATACGCAGTATTTT.

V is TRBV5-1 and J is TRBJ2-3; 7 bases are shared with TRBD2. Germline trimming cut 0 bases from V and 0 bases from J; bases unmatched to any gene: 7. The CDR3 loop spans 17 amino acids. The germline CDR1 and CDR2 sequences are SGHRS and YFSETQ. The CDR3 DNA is TGCGCCAGCAGCTTGGGGGTCTCTAGCGGTAGCACAGATACGCAGTATTTT. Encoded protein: CASSLGVSSGSTDTQYF.

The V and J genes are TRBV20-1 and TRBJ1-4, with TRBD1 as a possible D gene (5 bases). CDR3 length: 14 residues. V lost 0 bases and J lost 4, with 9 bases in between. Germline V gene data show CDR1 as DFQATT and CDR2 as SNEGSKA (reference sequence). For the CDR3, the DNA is TGCAGTGCTAGAGATGCAGGACATAATGAAAAACTGTTTTTT. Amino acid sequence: CSARDAGHNEKLFF.

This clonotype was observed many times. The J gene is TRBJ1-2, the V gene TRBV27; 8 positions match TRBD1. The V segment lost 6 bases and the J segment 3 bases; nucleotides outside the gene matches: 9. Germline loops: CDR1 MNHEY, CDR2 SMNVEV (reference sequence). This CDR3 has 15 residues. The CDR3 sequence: CASSDLTGADYGYTF. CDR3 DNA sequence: TGTGCCAGCAGCGACCTGACAGGGGCGGACTATGGCTACACCTTC.